This T cell receptor beta chain was obtained from a study of regulatory T cells in long-lasting Graves disease. V lost 1 base and J lost 7, with 17 bases in between. From germline, CDR1 is SGHVS and CDR2 FQNEAQ. This CDR3 comprises 16 residues. The TCR beta library used iRepertoire HTBI primers with Arm-PCR amplification of CDR3. TCRdb re-analysed the multiplex PCR reads in MiXCR, keeping a single row per CDR3 protein. The data hold a few hundred thousand distinct CDR3 sequences, with 21% observed a single time. This sample's time point: persistent/refractory GD, antithyroid drugs over 5 years with positive TRAb. The TCR library used RNA extracted from PBMCs.

The source of this sequence is a female donor with Graves disease. The input for sequencing was peripheral blood mononuclear cells (PBMCs), taken when the disease was refractory, from a patient treated with antithyroid drugs. This chain connects TRBV7-8 to TRBJ2-1; D is ambiguous. CDR3 nucleotide sequence: TGTGCCAGCAGCTTAGAGGCGGCCTCAACTTTGAATGAGCAGTTCTTC. Its translation is CASSLEAASTLNEQFF.